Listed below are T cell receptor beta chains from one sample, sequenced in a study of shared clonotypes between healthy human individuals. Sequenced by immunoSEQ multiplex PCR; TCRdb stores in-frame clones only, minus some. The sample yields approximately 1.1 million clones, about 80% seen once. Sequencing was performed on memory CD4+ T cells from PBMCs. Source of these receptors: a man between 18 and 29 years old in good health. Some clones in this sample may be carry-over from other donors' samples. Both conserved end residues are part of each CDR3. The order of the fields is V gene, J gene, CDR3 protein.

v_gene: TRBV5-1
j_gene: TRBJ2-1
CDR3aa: CASRPGTSLSYDNEQFF

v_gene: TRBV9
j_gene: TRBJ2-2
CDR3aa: CASTYGRRGGELFF

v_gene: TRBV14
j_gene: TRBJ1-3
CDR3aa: CASSQIDYRTSGNTIYF

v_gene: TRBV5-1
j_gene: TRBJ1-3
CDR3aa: CASSGDYSGNTIYF

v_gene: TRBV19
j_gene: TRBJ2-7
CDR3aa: CASSMASGNSYEQYF

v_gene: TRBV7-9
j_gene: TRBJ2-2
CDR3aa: CASTANSRTSGTLTGELFF

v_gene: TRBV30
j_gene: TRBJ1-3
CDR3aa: CAWTTGFSGNTIYF

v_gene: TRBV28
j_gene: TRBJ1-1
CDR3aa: CASSSTGLNTEAFF

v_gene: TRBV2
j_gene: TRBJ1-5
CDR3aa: CASSSAGGNNQPQHF

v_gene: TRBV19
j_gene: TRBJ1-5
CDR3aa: CASSIGAGGNQPQHF

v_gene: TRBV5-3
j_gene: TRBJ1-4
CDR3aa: CARSLRPATNEKLFF

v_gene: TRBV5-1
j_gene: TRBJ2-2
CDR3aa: CASSLGLVPGELFF

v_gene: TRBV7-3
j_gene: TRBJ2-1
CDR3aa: CASSLISGRGYEQFF

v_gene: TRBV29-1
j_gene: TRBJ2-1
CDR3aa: CSVEGGRAYNEQFF